Below are 10 T cell receptor beta chains sequenced from a single sample in a study of cytomegalovirus exposure and HLA in healthy donors. Use of 60 Vbeta and 13 Jbeta primers characterized the PCR. The protocol was immunoSEQ multiplex PCR, while the TCRdb copy is restricted to in-frame clones and leaves out a portion. In the table there are some 250,000 clones, roughly 80% of which are singletons. Sequencing was carried out using PBMCs. Receptors were obtained from a woman aged 40 to 50 in good health and CMV-seropositive.

The gene calls are TRBV19 and TRBJ1-2, with TRBD1 identical over 8 bases. V trimming: 3 bases; J trimming: 8 bases; junction bases outside the gene matches: 5. The CDR3 runs 13 residues. Germline loops: CDR1 LNHDA, CDR2 SQIVND (reference sequence). The CDR3, as DNA: TGTGCCAGTAGTATGGACAGGGAGGGAGGCTACACCTTC. It is translated as CASSMDREGGYTF.

The CDR3 region has the DNA TGCAGCGTCGGTGCCGGTGGGACAAGAAACACTGAAGCTTTCTTT. Its protein product is CSVGAGGTRNTEAFF. This rearrangement joins TRBV29-1 to TRBJ1-1; possible D gene TRBD1, 6 bases. CDR3 length: 15 amino acids. Trimming cost V 6 bases and J 2 bases, with 19 bases left between them. Germline assignment: CDR1 SQVTM and CDR2 ANQGSEA. The whole variable domain, filled in from reference TRBV29-1 and TRBJ1-1, reads SAVISQKPSRDICQRGTSLTIQCQVDSQVTMMFWYRQQPGQSLTLIATANQGSEATYESGFVIDKFPISRPNLTFSTLTVSNMSPEDSSIYLCSVGAGGTRNTEAFFGQGTRLTVV.

V gene TRBV4-2 combines with J gene TRBJ1-2; D remains ambiguous. Per the germline V gene, CDR1 is LGHNA and CDR2 is YNFKEQ. The CDR3 sequence is 12 residues long. V was clipped by 4 bases and J by 10 bases, with 13 bases between them. The CDR3 nucleotides are TGTGCCAGCAGCCCCGATGCCCTAGACTACACCTTC. Protein product: CASSPDALDYTF.

This clone appeared a few times. The chain uses TRBV7-9 and TRBJ2-2; D may be TRBD1 (5 bases). CDR1 and CDR2 from the germline V gene are SEHNR and FQNEAQ (reference sequence). Trimming removed 5 bases from V and 2 bases from J, with 9 bases in between. This CDR3 contains 14 residues. This chain's CDR3 is CASSATGNTGELFF. The CDR3 DNA follows: TGTGCCAGCAGCGCAACAGGCAACACCGGGGAGCTGTTTTTT.

There are a few counts of this clone. The chain is built from TRBV6-5 and TRBJ2-5; a weak D match, TRBD1 (5 bases). Trimming took 0 bases from V and 11 from J, leaving 19 bases between them. Germline V gene sequence: CDR1 MNHEY, CDR2 SVGAGI. The CDR3 runs to 15 residues. CDR3 protein: CASSYSTMGRDIQYF. The CDR3 bases are TGTGCCAGCAGTTACTCGACCATGGGCAGGGATATTCAGTACTTC.

The V and J genes are TRBV25-1 and TRBJ2-7; 8 positions agree with TRBD2. CDR1 MGHDK and CDR2 SYGVNS come from the germline V gene. The J segment lost 4 bases and the V segment lost 6 bases, leaving 2 bases of the junction unmatched. CDR3 size: 12 residues. The CDR3 region has the DNA TGTGCCAGCAGCCGGGGGGGGTACGAGCAGTACTTC. Protein product: CASSRGGYEQYF.

The J gene is TRBJ2-7, the V gene TRBV5-1; no clear D gene. Germline V gene sequence: CDR1 SGHRS, CDR2 YFSETQ. The CDR3 is made up of 15 amino acids. V lost 1 base to trimming and J lost 6 bases, with 17 bases between them. The CDR3 coding sequence is TGCGCCAGCAGCTTGATAGGCAGCGAGGCTACCGAGCAGTACTTC. Translation gives CASSLIGSEATEQYF. The full variable domain, in which reference TRBV5-1 and TRBJ2-7 provide the parts outside the CDR3, is KAGVTQTPRYLIKTRGQQVTLSCSPISGHRSVSWYQQTPGQGLQFLFEYFSETQRNKGNFPGRFSGRQFSNSRSEMNVSTLELGDSALYLCASSLIGSEATEQYFGPGTRLTVT.

This clone has more than one count but fewer than ten. The chain links TRBV30 to TRBJ2-7, with D perhaps TRBD1 (6 bases). The V and J ends lost 1 base and 5 bases respectively, with 12 bases between them. Germline V gene lookup returns CDR1 GTSNPN and CDR2 SVGIG (reference sequence). The CDR3 runs 13 residues. The CDR3 sequence is CAWSELRDNEQYF. CDR3 DNA sequence: TGTGCCTGGAGTGAACTTAGGGACAACGAGCAGTACTTC.

This clone came up a few times. The CDR3 bases are TGTGCCAGCAGGGACAGCGGCGGTATCTATGGCTACACCTTC. This gives the protein CASRDSGGIYGYTF. The genes are TRBV2 and TRBJ1-2, with a possible D match to TRBD1 (6 bases). Trimming removed 6 bases from V and 4 bases from J, with 15 bases in between. Looked up from germline, CDR1 is SNHLY and CDR2 is FYNNEI. This CDR3 has 14 amino acids.

Remarks on this clone: The sample contains more than one DNA sequence encoding this CDR3. The chain carries TRBV7-6 and TRBJ2-7; TRBD2 matches 9 bases. Germline V gene lookup returns CDR1 SGHVS and CDR2 FNYEAQ. CDR3 length: 13 residues. V was clipped by 0 bases and J by 7 bases; unmatched bases: 1. The CDR3 DNA is TGTGCCAGCAGCTTAGCGCGGGGGGGGGAGCAGTACTTC. Amino acids: CASSLARGGEQYF.